This entry describes one TCR beta chain. Its antigen remains unknown. The naive CD8 population came from CD45RO-negative cells selected for CCR7, without terminally differentiated effector memory CD45RA+ cells. These data belong to a study of shared clonotypes between healthy human individuals. Study in general: The donor pool was made up of a couple of women and a few men aged 18 to 49. Researchers assigned three CD4 naive, three CD4 memory, two CD8 naive and one CD8 memory plate to each donor. Study results and limitations: There were few donors, and this limited the genetic and exposure-history diversity represented. Larger estimated richness was generally recorded for naive subsets relative to memory subsets.

The CDR3 runs 12 residues. CDR1 is SGHVS and CDR2 is FQNEAQ in the germline V gene. Libraries were prepared by immunoSEQ multiplex PCR; TCRdb keeps only in-frame clonotypes and omits some of them. The top ten hold approximately 22% of the sample, which has about 680,000 clones, just over 90% seen once. What was sequenced was naive CD8+ T cells sorted from blood. The genes are TRBV7-8 and TRBJ1-1; D is possibly TRBD1 (6 bases). The TCR was taken from a man aged 25 to 40 in good health. The CDR3 sequence: CATSEGGTEAFF. For the CDR3, the DNA is TGTGCTACTTCTGAGGGGGGCACTGAAGCTTTCTTT.